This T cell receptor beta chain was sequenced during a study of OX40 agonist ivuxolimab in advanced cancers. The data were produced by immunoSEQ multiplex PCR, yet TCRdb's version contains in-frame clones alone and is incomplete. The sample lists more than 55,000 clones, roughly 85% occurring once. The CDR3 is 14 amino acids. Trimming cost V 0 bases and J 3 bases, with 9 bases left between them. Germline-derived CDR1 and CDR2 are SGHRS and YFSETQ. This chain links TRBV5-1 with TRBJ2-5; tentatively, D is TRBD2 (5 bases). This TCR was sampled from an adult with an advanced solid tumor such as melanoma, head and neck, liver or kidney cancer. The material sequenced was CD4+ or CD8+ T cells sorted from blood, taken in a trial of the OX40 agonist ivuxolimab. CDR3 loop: CASSLGTGKETQYF. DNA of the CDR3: TGCGCCAGCAGCTTGGGGACGGGAAAAGAGACCCAGTACTTC.